The 19 T cell receptor beta chains given below trace back to one sample, sequenced in a study of shared clonotypes between healthy human individuals. TCRdb keeps only in-frame clones here, not all; method: immunoSEQ multiplex PCR. The repertoire holds more than 900,000 clones, with approximately 80% as singletons. The source material was memory CD4+ T cells from PBMCs. Described subset: CD45RA-negative fraction. The source is a man between 18 and 29 years old in good health. Some clones in this sample may be carry-over from other donors' samples.

This clone was observed a handful of times. This chain connects TRBV9 to TRBJ2-5; 9 bases align to TRBD2. The germline CDR1 and CDR2 sequences are SGDLS and YYNGEE. V lost 2 bases to trimming and J lost 5 bases; unmatched junction nucleotides: 13. This CDR3 region has 17 residues. The CDR3 here is CASSVGASGTGVETQYF. The CDR3 DNA sequence: TGTGCCAGCAGCGTTGGGGCTAGCGGGACTGGGGTTGAGACCCAGTACTTC.

The chain carries TRBV11-2 and TRBJ2-7; TRBD1 might be the D (6 bases). Germline V lookup: CDR1 SGHAT, CDR2 FQNNGV. Trimming pared 5 bases from V and 6 bases from J, leaving 17 bases between. The CDR3 is made up of 14 amino acids. In DNA form, the CDR3 reads TGTGCCAGCAGCACCCCCAGGGGTAGGTCCGAGCAGTACTTC. Translating it yields CASSTPRGRSEQYF.

In its sample, this clone was seen a few times. This chain joins TRBV6-1 and TRBJ2-1; D uncertain. Germline V gives CDR1 MNHNS, CDR2 SASEGT. The CDR3 loop spans 16 amino acids. V was shortened by 1 base and J by 8 bases, with 18 bases between the two germline ends. For the CDR3, the DNA is TGTGCCAGCAGTGAAGGCACGGTTACGGTAGGGCATGAGCAGTTCTTC. It encodes CASSEGTVTVGHEQFF.

V gene TRBV9 combines with J gene TRBJ2-5, with D uncertain. Germline CDR1 reads SGDLS; CDR2 reads YYNGEE. The CDR3 consists of 14 residues. The V end was cut by 6 bases, the J end by 0 bases, with 12 bases between. Here the CDR3 DNA reads TGTGCCAGCACCTTTACAGCGTACCAAGAGACCCAGTACTTC. This translates into CASTFTAYQETQYF.

The chain joins TRBV7-3 to TRBJ1-6; D is ambiguous. The CDR3 is made up of 13 amino acids. From germline, CDR1 is SGHTA and CDR2 FQGTGA. V was pared by 5 bases and J by 7 bases, with 9 bases between. The CDR3 here is CASSEWSNSPLHF. The CDR3 DNA reads TGTGCCAGCAGCGAATGGAGCAATTCACCCCTCCACTTT. Based on the CDR3 plus reference TRBV7-3 and TRBJ1-6, the full variable domain is GAGVSQTPSNKVTEKGKYVELRCDPISGHTALYWYRQSLGQGPEFLIYFQGTGAADDSGLPNDRFFAVRPEGSVSTLKIQRTERGDSAVYLCASSEWSNSPLHFGNGTRLTVT.

The V and J genes are TRBV25-1 and TRBJ2-6; D uncertain. Trimming left V 4 bases short and J 2 bases short, with 15 bases between. CDR1 MGHDK and CDR2 SYGVNS come from the germline V gene. There are 17 residues in the CDR3. This CDR3 is CASSGTVGLAGANVLTF. The CDR3 nucleotides are TGTGCCAGCAGTGGCACCGTGGGGTTGGCTGGGGCCAACGTCCTGACTTTC.

This sequence joins TRBV10-2 and TRBJ2-7, with D possibly being TRBD1 (7 bases). The germline V gene has CDR1 WSHSY and CDR2 SAAADI. The germline V and J ends were trimmed by 7 bases and 3 bases, with 25 bases remaining between them. This CDR3 region has 17 residues. The chain's CDR3 is CASKPWEPEGAFYEQYF. CDR3 nucleotide sequence: TGCGCCAGCAAACCCTGGGAGCCGGAGGGGGCGTTCTACGAGCAGTACTTC.

The rearrangement links TRBV5-6 to TRBJ1-1; D uncertain. Trimming shortened V by 4 bases and J by 1 base, and 8 bases separated the two germline ends. The germline CDR1 and CDR2 sequences are SGHDT and YYEEEE. The CDR3 sequence is 13 residues long. The CDR3 sequence is CASSPGENTEAFF. For the CDR3, the DNA is TGTGCCAGCAGCCCCGGCGAGAACACTGAAGCTTTCTTT. Variable domain in full (rest from reference TRBV5-6 and TRBJ1-1): DAGVTQSPTHLIKTRGQQVTLRCSPKSGHDTVSWYQQALGQGPQFIFQYYEEEERQRGNFPDRFSGHQFPNYSSELNVNALLLGDSALYLCASSPGENTEAFFGQGTRLTVV.

The chain couples TRBV27 to TRBJ2-7; D might be TRBD1 or TRBD2, each matching 5 bases. Germline CDR1 and CDR2: MNHEY and SMNVEV (reference sequence). V was clipped by 6 bases and J by 3 bases, with 12 bases between them. There are 13 residues in the CDR3. CDR3 sequence: CASSLGRNYEQYF. Written as DNA, the CDR3 is TGTGCCAGCAGCTTGGGACGGAACTACGAGCAGTACTTC.

The CDR3 reads CTQGSKNIQYF. The CDR3 DNA reads TGCACCCAGGGGTCCAAAAACATTCAGTACTTC. V is TRBV20-1 and J is TRBJ2-4; D perhaps matches TRBD1 (6 bases). Germline V gene lookup returns CDR1 DFQATT and CDR2 SNEGSKA (reference sequence). This CDR3 spans 11 amino acids.

The sample holds a few counts of this clone. This chain connects TRBV5-1 to TRBJ1-1; D remains ambiguous. The V end was cut by 0 bases, the J end by 4 bases, with 13 bases between. This CDR3 is 15 amino acids long. Germline lookup yields CDR1 SGHRS and CDR2 YFSETQ. CDR3 protein: CASSLVASPGTEAFF. The CDR3 nucleotides read TGCGCCAGCAGCTTGGTGGCTTCCCCGGGCACTGAAGCTTTCTTT.

Here the CDR3 DNA reads TGCGCCAGCAGTCAATCGCTACAGGGGGCCCTGATGGATAGCAATCAGCCCCAGCATTTT. Its translation: CASSQSLQGALMDSNQPQHF. The gene calls are TRBV23-1 and TRBJ1-5; 9 bases align to TRBD1. TRBV23-1 is known as an ORF, though its function is uncertain. V was clipped by 0 bases and J by 0 bases; unmatched bases: 12. The CDR3 totals 20 residues.

This rearrangement joins TRBV6-6 to TRBJ1-3; D perhaps matches TRBD1 (5 bases). The CDR3 runs to 15 residues. The germline V gene has CDR1 MNHNY and CDR2 SVGAGI (reference sequence). Trimming removed 4 bases at V and 0 bases at J, with 10 bases between. This CDR3 is CASSFLGASGNTIYF. CDR3 bases: TGTGCCAGCAGTTTCCTAGGGGCCTCTGGAAACACCATATATTTT.

Comments on this clone: A far larger clone is one nucleotide away, so this likely arose from a read error. The same CDR3 arises from other DNA sequences in this sample as well. This chain links TRBV6-6 with TRBJ2-5, with no clear D. CDR3 length equals 11 residues. V was pared by 4 bases and J by 1 base, with 1 base between. The germline V gene has CDR1 MNHNY and CDR2 SVGAGI (reference sequence). The CDR3 here is CASSSQETQYF. The DNA for the CDR3 is TGTGCCAGCAGTTCCCAAGAGACCCAGTACTTC.

CDR3 DNA: TGCGCCAGCAGCCAACCCAGGACTCGCGGTTATGGCTACACCTTC. Its protein product is CASSQPRTRGYGYTF. The chain employs TRBV4-1 and TRBJ1-2; D ambiguous. Germline CDR1 MGHRA, CDR2 YSYEKL. This CDR3 has 15 amino acids. The V end was cut by 2 bases, the J end by 5 bases, with 15 bases between.

This chain links TRBV29-1 with TRBJ2-7, with D possibly matching TRBD1 (5 bases). The CDR3 has 12 residues. CDR1 SQVTM and CDR2 ANQGSEA come from the germline V gene. V lost 1 base to trimming and J lost 1 base, with 5 bases between them. The CDR3 sequence is CSVEGQSYEQYF. CDR3 in DNA: TGCAGCGTTGAAGGACAGTCCTACGAGCAGTACTTC.

This clone was observed a handful of times. J is TRBJ2-7 and V is TRBV14; TRBD2 agrees at 8 bases. Germline loops: CDR1 SGHDN, CDR2 FVKESK. The junction had 13 bases not matched to a gene; V was cut back by 1 base and J by 5 bases. The CDR3 runs to 17 residues. CDR3 in DNA: TGTGCCAGCAGCCAAGGCTATAGGGGGACTAGGGACCACGAGCAGTACTTC. This codes for CASSQGYRGTRDHEQYF.

Points on this clone: The sample has other DNA sequences that encode this CDR3 too. The J gene is TRBJ1-5, the V gene TRBV28; a weak D match, TRBD1 (6 bases). The CDR3 extends over 14 amino acids. Trimming removed 5 bases at V and 5 bases at J, with 13 bases between. The germline V gene encodes CDR1 MDHEN and CDR2 SYDVKM. The CDR3 protein is CASSRTGGYQPQHF. In nucleotides, the CDR3 is TGTGCCAGCAGTCGGACGGGGGGCTATCAGCCCCAGCATTTT.

As for this clone: Other DNA sequences in this sample translate to the same CDR3. The rearrangement uses TRBV9 and TRBJ2-7, with TRBD2 matching 13 bases. This CDR3 is 15 amino acids long. Losses at the gene ends were 2 bases for V and 4 bases for J; bases not matched to a gene: 3. Germline V CDR1 and CDR2: SGDLS, YYNGEE. The CDR3 sequence is CASSVGLAGVYEQYF. CDR3 nucleotide sequence: TGTGCCAGCAGCGTCGGACTAGCGGGAGTGTACGAGCAGTACTTC.